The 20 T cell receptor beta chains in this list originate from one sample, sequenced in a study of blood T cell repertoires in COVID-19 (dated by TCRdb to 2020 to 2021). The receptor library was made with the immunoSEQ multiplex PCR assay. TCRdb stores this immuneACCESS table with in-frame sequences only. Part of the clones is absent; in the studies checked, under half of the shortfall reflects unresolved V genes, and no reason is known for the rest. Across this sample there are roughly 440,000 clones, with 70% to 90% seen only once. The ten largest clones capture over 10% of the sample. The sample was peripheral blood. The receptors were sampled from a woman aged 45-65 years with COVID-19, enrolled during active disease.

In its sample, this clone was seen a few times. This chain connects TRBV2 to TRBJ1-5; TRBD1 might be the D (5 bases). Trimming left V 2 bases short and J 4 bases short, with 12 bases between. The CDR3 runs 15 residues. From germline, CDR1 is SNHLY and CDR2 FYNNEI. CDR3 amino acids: CASSEYRGTNQPQHF. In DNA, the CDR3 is TGTGCCAGCAGTGAATATAGGGGAACGAATCAGCCCCAGCATTTT.

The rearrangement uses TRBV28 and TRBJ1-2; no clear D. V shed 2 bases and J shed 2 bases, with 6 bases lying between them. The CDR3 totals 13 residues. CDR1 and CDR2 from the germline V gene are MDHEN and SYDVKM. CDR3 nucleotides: TGTGCCAGCAGTTTAAGCTGGAACTATGGCTACACCTTC. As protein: CASSLSWNYGYTF.

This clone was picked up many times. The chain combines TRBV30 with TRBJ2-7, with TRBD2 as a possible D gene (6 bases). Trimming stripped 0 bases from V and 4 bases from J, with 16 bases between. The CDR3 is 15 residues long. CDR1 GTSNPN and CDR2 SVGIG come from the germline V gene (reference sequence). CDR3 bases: TGTGCCTGGAGTGTAAAGGGACTGGGGGTTTACGAGCAGTACTTC. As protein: CAWSVKGLGVYEQYF.

CDR3 in amino acids: CASSILAGSDTQYF. In DNA form, the CDR3 reads TGTGCCAGCAGCATCTTAGCGGGGTCAGATACGCAGTATTTT. The J gene is TRBJ2-3, the V gene TRBV7-3; 8 bases are a match to TRBD2. Germline loops: CDR1 SGHTA, CDR2 FQGTGA. Unmatched junction bases numbered 5, after V lost 5 bases and J lost 4 bases. The CDR3 contains 14 residues.

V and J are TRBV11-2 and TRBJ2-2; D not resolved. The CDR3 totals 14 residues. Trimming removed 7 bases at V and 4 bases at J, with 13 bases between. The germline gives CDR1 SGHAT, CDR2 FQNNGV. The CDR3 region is CASNPFVGTGELFF. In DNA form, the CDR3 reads TGTGCCAGCAACCCCTTCGTCGGCACCGGGGAGCTGTTTTTT. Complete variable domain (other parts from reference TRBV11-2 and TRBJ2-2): EAGVAQSPRYKIIEKRQSVAFWCNPISGHATLYWYQQILGQGPKLLIQFQNNGVVDDSQLPKDRFSAERLKGVDSTLKIQPAKLEDSAVYLCASNPFVGTGELFFGEGSRLTVL.

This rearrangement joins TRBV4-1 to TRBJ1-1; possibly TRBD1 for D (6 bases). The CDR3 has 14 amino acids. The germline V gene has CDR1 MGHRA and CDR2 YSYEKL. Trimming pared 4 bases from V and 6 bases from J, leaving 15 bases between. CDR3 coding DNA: TGCGCCAGCAGCCCCCGGACAGTTCCCCCTGAAGCTTTCTTT. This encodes CASSPRTVPPEAFF.

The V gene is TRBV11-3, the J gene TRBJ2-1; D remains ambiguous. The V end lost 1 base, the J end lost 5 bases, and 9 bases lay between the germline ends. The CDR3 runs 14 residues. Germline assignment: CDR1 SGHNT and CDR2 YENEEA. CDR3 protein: CASSLVSGNNEQFF. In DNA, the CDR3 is TGTGCCAGCAGCTTAGTATCGGGTAACAATGAGCAGTTCTTC.

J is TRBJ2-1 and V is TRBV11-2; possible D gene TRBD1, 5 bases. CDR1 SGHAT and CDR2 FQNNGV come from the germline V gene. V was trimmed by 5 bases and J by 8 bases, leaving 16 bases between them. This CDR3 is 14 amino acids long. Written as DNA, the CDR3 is TGTGCCAGCAGCCGTAGGGGTGGTTTCTATGAGCAGTTCTTC. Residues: CASSRRGGFYEQFF.

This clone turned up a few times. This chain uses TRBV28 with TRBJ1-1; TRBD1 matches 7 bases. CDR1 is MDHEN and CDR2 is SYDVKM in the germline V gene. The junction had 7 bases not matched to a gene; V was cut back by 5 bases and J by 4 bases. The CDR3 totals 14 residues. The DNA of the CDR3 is TGTGCCAGCAGTCTAATGACAGGGTTCACTGAAGCTTTCTTT. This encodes CASSLMTGFTEAFF.

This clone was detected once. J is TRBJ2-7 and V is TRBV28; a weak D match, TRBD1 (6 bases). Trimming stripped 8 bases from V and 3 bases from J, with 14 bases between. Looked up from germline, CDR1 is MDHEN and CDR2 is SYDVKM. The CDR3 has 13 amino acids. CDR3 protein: CASGGHNIYEQYF. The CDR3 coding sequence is TGTGCCAGCGGGGGACATAACATCTACGAGCAGTACTTC.

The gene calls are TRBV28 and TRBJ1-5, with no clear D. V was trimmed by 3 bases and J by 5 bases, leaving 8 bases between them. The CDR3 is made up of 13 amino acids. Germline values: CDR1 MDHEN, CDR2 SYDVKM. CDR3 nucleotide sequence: TGTGCCAGCAGTTTTAGATTCGATCAGCCCCAGCATTTT. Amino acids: CASSFRFDQPQHF.

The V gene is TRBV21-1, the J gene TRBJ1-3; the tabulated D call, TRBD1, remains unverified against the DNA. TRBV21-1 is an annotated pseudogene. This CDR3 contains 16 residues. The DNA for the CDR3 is TGTGCCAGCACTCCCTCTGCGGACAACTCTGGAAACACCATATATTTT. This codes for CASTPSADNSGNTIYF.

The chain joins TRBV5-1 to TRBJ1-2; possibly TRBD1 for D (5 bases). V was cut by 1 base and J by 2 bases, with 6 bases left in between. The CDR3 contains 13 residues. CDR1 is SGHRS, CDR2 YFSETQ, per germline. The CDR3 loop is CASSLPGNYGYTF. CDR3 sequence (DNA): TGCGCCAGCAGCTTGCCAGGGAACTATGGCTACACCTTC.

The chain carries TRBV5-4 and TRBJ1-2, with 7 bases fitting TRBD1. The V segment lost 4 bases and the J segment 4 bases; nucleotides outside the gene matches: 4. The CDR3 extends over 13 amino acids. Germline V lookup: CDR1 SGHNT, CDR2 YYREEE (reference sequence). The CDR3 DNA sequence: TGTGCCAGCAGCGAAGGGACAGCCTATGGCTACACCTTC. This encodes CASSEGTAYGYTF.

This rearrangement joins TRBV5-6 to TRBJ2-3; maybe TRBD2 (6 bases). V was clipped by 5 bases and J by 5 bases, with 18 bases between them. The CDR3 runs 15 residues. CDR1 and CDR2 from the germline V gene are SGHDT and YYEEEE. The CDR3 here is CASSSLGEEGDTQYF. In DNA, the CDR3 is TGTGCCAGCAGTTCTCTCGGCGAGGAGGGAGATACGCAGTATTTT.

The CDR3 coding sequence is TGTGCCAGCAGCGTAGGGGGGGACAATCAGCCCCAGCATTTT. Its translation: CASSVGGDNQPQHF. V usage is TRBV9 and J usage is TRBJ1-5; weak D call: TRBD1 (5 bases). Trimming removed 0 bases from V and 3 bases from J, with 7 bases in between. Germline-derived CDR1 and CDR2 are SGDLS and YYNGEE. The CDR3 runs 14 residues.

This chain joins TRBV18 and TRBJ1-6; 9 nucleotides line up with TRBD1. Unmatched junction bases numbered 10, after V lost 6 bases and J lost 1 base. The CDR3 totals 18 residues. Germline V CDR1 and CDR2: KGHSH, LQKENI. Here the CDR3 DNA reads TGTGCCAGCTCTCCAAAGGGACAGGGAAATTCCTATAATTCACCCCTCCACTTT. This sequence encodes CASSPKGQGNSYNSPLHF.

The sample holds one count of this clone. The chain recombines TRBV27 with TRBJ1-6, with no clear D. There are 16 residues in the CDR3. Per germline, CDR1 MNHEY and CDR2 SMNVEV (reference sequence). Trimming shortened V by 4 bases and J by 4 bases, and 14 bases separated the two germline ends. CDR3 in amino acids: CASSSGPPKYNSPLHF. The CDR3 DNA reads TGTGCCAGCAGTTCCGGTCCTCCCAAGTATAATTCACCCCTCCACTTT.

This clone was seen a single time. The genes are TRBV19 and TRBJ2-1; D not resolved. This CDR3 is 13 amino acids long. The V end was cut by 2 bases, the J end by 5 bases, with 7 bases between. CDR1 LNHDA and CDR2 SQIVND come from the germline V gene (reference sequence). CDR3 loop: CASSIYADNEQFF. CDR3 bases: TGTGCCAGTAGTATATACGCAGACAATGAGCAGTTCTTC.

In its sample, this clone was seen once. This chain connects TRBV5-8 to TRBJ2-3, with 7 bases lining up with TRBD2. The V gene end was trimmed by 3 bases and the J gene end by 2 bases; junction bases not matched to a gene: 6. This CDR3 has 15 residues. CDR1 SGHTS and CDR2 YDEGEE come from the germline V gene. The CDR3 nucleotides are TGTGCCAGCAGCTCCGGGAGCGGGGTCACAGATACGCAGTATTTT. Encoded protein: CASSSGSGVTDTQYF.